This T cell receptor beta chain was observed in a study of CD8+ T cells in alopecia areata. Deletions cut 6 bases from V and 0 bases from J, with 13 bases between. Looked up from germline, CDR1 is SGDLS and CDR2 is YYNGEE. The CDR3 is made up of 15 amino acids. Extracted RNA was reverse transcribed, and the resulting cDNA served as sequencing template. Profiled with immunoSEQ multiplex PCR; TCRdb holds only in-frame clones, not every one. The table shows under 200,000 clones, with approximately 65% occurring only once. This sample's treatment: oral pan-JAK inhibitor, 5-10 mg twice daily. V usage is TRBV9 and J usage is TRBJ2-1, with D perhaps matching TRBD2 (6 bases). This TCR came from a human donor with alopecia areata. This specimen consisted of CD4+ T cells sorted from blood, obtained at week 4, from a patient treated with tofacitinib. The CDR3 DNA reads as TGTGCCAGCACTTCCGGGACTCTCTCCTACAATGAGCAGTTCTTC. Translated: CASTSGTLSYNEQFF.